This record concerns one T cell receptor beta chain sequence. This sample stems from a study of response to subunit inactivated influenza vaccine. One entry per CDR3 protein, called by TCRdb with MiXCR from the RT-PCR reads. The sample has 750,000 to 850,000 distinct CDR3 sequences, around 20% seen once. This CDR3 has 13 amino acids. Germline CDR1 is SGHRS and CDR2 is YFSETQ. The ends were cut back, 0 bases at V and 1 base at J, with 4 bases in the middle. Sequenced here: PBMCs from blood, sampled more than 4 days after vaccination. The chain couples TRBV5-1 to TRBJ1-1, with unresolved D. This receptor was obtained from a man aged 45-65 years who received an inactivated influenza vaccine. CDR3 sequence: CASSLEWNTEAFF. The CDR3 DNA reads TGCGCCAGCAGCTTGGAATGGAACACTGAAGCTTTCTTT.